The rows below give T cell receptor beta chains drawn from one sample of a study of blood T cell repertoires in COVID-19. The repertoire was sequenced with immunoSEQ multiplex PCR; TCRdb's copy has only in-frame clones and lacks some. The table lists approximately 260,000 clones, approximately 84% of them singletons. The sequencing sample was made of PBMCs or T cells enriched from blood (not recorded which). The receptors originated from a woman aged 40-49 years with acute COVID-19. The CDR3 runs from the conserved cysteine through the conserved F or W. The order of the fields is D gene, V gene, J gene, clone size, CDR3 DNA, CDR3 protein. D genes are given only for firm matches. Rows may omit the clone size; those that give it use once, few, many or a size class.

NA	TRBV25-1	TRBJ1-2	NA	TGTGCCAGCAGTGAAACGAGGGAAGGCTACACCTTC	CASSETREGYTF
TRBD2	TRBV12-5	TRBJ2-1	NA	TGTGCTAGTGGTTTGGTTCTAGCGGCGCTCTCCTACAATGAGCAGTTCTTC	CASGLVLAALSYNEQFF
NA	TRBV6-6	TRBJ2-1	NA	TGTGCCAGCACCCTCGGACAGCTGAACAATGAGCAGTTCTTC	CASTLGQLNNEQFF
TRBD2	TRBV18	TRBJ2-3	NA	TGTGCCAGCTCACCACTCCTAGCGGAGATAGATACGCAGTATTTT	CASSPLLAEIDTQYF
TRBD1	TRBV6-1	TRBJ1-1	NA	TGTGCCAGCAGTGAAACAGCGGGACAGGGAGGCACTGAAGCTTTCTTT	CASSETAGQGGTEAFF
NA	TRBV9	TRBJ2-5	NA	TGTGCCAGCAGCCCATCGACGCAGGGCTCCCAAGAGACCCAGTACTTC	CASSPSTQGSQETQYF
NA	TRBV10-2	TRBJ2-1	NA	TGCGCCAGCAGTGAGTCGGCTAGCGCAAGCTCCTACAATGAGCAGTTCTTC	CASSESASASSYNEQFF
TRBD2	TRBV2	TRBJ2-3	few	TGTGCCAGCAGTTCCGGGACTAGCGGGTATAGCACAGATACGCAGTATTTT	CASSSGTSGYSTDTQYF
NA	TRBV5-8	TRBJ1-2	NA	TGTGCCAGCAGCTTGAAATACTGGACAGCTCCCTATGGCTACACCTTC	CASSLKYWTAPYGYTF
TRBD2	TRBV10-2	TRBJ2-3	NA	TGCGCCAGCAGTGAGATACTAGCGGGAGTTGCAGATACGCAGTATTTT	CASSEILAGVADTQYF
TRBD1	TRBV5-1	TRBJ2-3	NA	TGCGCCAGCAGCAAACCGGGACAGGGGGCCGCAGATACGCAGTATTTT	CASSKPGQGAADTQYF
NA	TRBV11-2	TRBJ1-4	NA	TGTGCCAGCAGCCAAGGAACAGGGATGGAAAAACTGTTTTTT	CASSQGTGMEKLFF
TRBD2	TRBV6-5	TRBJ2-1	NA	TGTGCCAGCAGTTACTCGAGACGGGAGGGCCCTGAGCAGTTCTTC	CASSYSRREGPEQFF
TRBD2	TRBV5-4	TRBJ2-1	NA	TGTGCCAGCAGCTTGGGCTTTGGACTAGCGGGAGGGCCCAATGAGCAGTTCTTC	CASSLGFGLAGGPNEQFF
TRBD1	TRBV30	TRBJ2-3	few	TGTGCCTGGAGTGCCCGGACAGGAGTCACAGATACGCAGTATTTT	CAWSARTGVTDTQYF
NA	TRBV2	TRBJ2-7	NA	TGTGCCAGCAGTGAACTAGCGCCTTCCTACGAGCAGTACTTC	CASSELAPSYEQYF
TRBD2	TRBV29-1	TRBJ2-5	few	TGCAGCGTCCGTAGCGGGCAAGAGACCCAGTACTTC	CSVRSGQETQYF
NA	TRBV10-1	TRBJ2-3	NA	TGCGCCAGCGGGGGGGCGTGGCGCAACCCTAGCACAGATACGCAGTATTTT	CASGGAWRNPSTDTQYF
TRBD1	TRBV3-1/TRBV3-2	TRBJ1-2	once	TGTGCCAGCAGCCAAGTACAGGGGAGTGGCTACACCTTC	CASSQVQGSGYTF
NA	TRBV19	TRBJ2-2	NA	TGTGCCAGTAGCAGTATACAGGGTCGGAACGGGGAGCTGTTTTTT	CASSSIQGRNGELFF
NA	TRBV29-1	TRBJ1-5	NA	TGCAGCGCCCAGAACGGGGTTGCCCAGCCCCAGCATTTT	CSAQNGVAQPQHF
NA	TRBV5-1	TRBJ2-2	NA	TGCGCCAGCAGGCCGACTGTCACCGGGGAGCTGTTTTTT	CASRPTVTGELFF
NA	TRBV30	TRBJ1-2	NA	TGTGCCTGGAGGTGGAGTGTTGTGGAAGGCTACACCTTC	CAWRWSVVEGYTF
NA	TRBV2	TRBJ1-6	NA	TGTGCCAGCAGTGGGAGTAAGGGATTGGGGGGTTCACCCCTCCACTTT	CASSGSKGLGGSPLHF
NA	TRBV5-6	TRBJ2-7	NA	TGTGCCAGCAGCTTGGCCGCAGGAAACTACGAGCAGTACTTC	CASSLAAGNYEQYF
TRBD1	TRBV12-3/TRBV12-4	TRBJ1-1	NA	TGTGCCAGCGGGACAGGGTCGTCTGAAGCTTTCTTT	CASGTGSSEAFF
NA	TRBV18	TRBJ2-5	NA	TGTGCCAGCTCACCAAACCCCAAAACACACAGAGCCTCTCAAGAGACCCAGTACTTC	CASSPNPKTHRASQETQYF
TRBD2	TRBV7-9	TRBJ2-3	NA	TGTGCCAGCAGCTCCCTCTGGGCGGGAGTAACAGATACGCAGTATTTT	CASSSLWAGVTDTQYF
TRBD1	TRBV4-1	TRBJ1-2	NA	TGCGCCAGCAGCCAAGGAGGACAGGGGGCCTACTATGGCTACACCTTC	CASSQGGQGAYYGYTF
TRBD1	TRBV5-1	TRBJ1-1	NA	TGCGCCAGCAGCTCTGGACAGGGAGGGAACACTGAAGCTTTCTTT	CASSSGQGGNTEAFF
TRBD1	TRBV18	TRBJ1-4	NA	TGTGCCAGCTCACCACTTCGGGACAGGGGGAATGAAAAACTGTTTTTT	CASSPLRDRGNEKLFF
TRBD1	TRBV5-4	TRBJ2-7	NA	TGTGCCAGCAGTTCGTACACAGGGGACGAGCAGTACTTC	CASSSYTGDEQYF
NA	TRBV18	TRBJ1-5	NA	TGTGCCAGCTCCCCGGGTTCCTATAGCAATCAGCCCCAGCATTTT	CASSPGSYSNQPQHF
NA	TRBV11-3	TRBJ2-7	NA	TGTGCCAGCAGCTCGGCCGGGAGTTTCTACGAGCAGTACTTC	CASSSAGSFYEQYF
NA	TRBV6-1	TRBJ2-1	NA	TGTGCCAGCAGTGAAAGGGGCGCAGAGCAGTTCTTC	CASSERGAEQFF
NA	TRBV19	TRBJ2-7	NA	TGTGCCAGTAGTATAGACGACACCTACGAGCAGTACTTC	CASSIDDTYEQYF
TRBD1	TRBV27	TRBJ1-6	NA	TGTGCCAGCAGACGGACAGGGGGTAGTTCACCCCTCCACTTT	CASRRTGGSSPLHF